The 9 T cell receptor beta chains presented below share a single source sample, sequenced in a study of PD-1 blockade in classical Hodgkin lymphoma. The protocol was immunoSEQ multiplex PCR, while the TCRdb copy is restricted to in-frame clones and leaves out a portion. The repertoire holds 15,000 or so clones, around 93% seen once, with 0.51% in the top ten. The time point here: newly diagnosed, previously untreated cHL patient sample. Negative selection with magnetic separation was used to purify CD4+ T cells from thawed PBMCs. The source material was CD4+ T cells from blood. These receptors all stem from a human donor with classical Hodgkin lymphoma.

J is TRBJ2-7 and V is TRBV5-1; 7 positions match TRBD2. CDR1 is SGHRS and CDR2 is YFSETQ in the germline V gene. V trimming: 5 bases; J trimming: 5 bases; junction bases outside the gene matches: 4. The CDR3 loop spans 12 amino acids. CDR3 region: CASSLRGDEQYF. The CDR3 DNA sequence: TGCGCCAGCAGTCTACGGGGGGACGAGCAGTACTTC.

The rearrangement links TRBV30 to TRBJ2-3; no clear D gene. Per germline, CDR1 GTSNPN and CDR2 SVGIG (reference sequence). This CDR3 comprises 15 residues. The V end lost 1 base, the J end lost 2 bases, and 13 bases lay between the germline ends. The CDR3 reads CAWSDWRTFTDTQYF. In DNA form, the CDR3 reads TGTGCCTGGAGTGACTGGCGGACCTTCACAGATACGCAGTATTTT.

The chain carries TRBV19 and TRBJ2-7; TRBD1 might be the D (6 bases). The length of the CDR3 is 14 residues. V shed 6 bases and J shed 5 bases, with 17 bases lying between them. Germline V gene lookup returns CDR1 LNHDA and CDR2 SQIVND (reference sequence). For the CDR3, the DNA is TGTGCCAGTAGCCCGGTCCCGAGGGGGAACGAGCAGTACTTC. Residues: CASSPVPRGNEQYF.

This chain connects TRBV28 to TRBJ1-2, with 7 bases identical to TRBD1. V lost 6 bases and J lost 7; bases outside the gene matches: 11. Looked up from germline, CDR1 is MDHEN and CDR2 is SYDVKM. The CDR3 extends over 14 amino acids. CDR3 protein: CASRQPTGDVGYTF. The CDR3, as DNA: TGTGCCAGCAGGCAACCCACAGGGGATGTTGGCTACACCTTC.

The chain links TRBV4-2 to TRBJ2-6, with D unresolved. CDR3 size: 14 residues. V lost 4 bases, J lost 0 bases, and 4 bases lay in between. Germline V gene lookup returns CDR1 LGHNA and CDR2 YNFKEQ. The CDR3 nucleotides are TGTGCCAGCAGCCTAGGCTCTGGGGCCAACGTCCTGACTTTC. It is translated as CASSLGSGANVLTF.

The gene calls are TRBV27 and TRBJ1-5; TRBD1 agrees at 7 bases. V shed 7 bases, J shed 6 bases, and the junction held 12 bases outside the gene matches. Germline V lookup: CDR1 MNHEY, CDR2 SMNVEV (reference sequence). The CDR3 totals 15 residues. The CDR3 DNA is TGTGCCAGCACAAACAGGGCAGGGGGTTCTCAGCCCCAGCATTTT. Translating it yields CASTNRAGGSQPQHF.

V is TRBV7-9 and J is TRBJ2-1; TRBD1 is a possible D gene (6 bases). The CDR3 length is 16 residues. Germline loops: CDR1 SEHNR, CDR2 FQNEAQ (reference sequence). The V gene lost 0 bases and the J gene lost 1 base, with 10 bases spanning the gap. CDR3 sequence: CASSLATGISYNEQFF. In DNA, the CDR3 is TGTGCCAGCAGCTTAGCAACAGGGATATCCTACAATGAGCAGTTCTTC.

The chain recombines TRBV5-1 with TRBJ2-2; D is undetermined. This CDR3 comprises 14 residues. Trimming removed 5 bases from V and 3 bases from J, with 11 bases in between. The germline V gene has CDR1 SGHRS and CDR2 YFSETQ. The CDR3 region has the DNA TGCGCCAGCAGTGTCGGTCAACACACCGGGGAGCTGTTTTTT. This gives the protein CASSVGQHTGELFF. Full variable domain (rest looked up from reference TRBV5-1 and TRBJ2-2): KAGVTQTPRYLIKTRGQQVTLSCSPISGHRSVSWYQQTPGQGLQFLFEYFSETQRNKGNFPGRFSGRQFSNSRSEMNVSTLELGDSALYLCASSVGQHTGELFFGEGSRLTVL.

The chain joins TRBV4-1 to TRBJ2-2; 9 nucleotides align to TRBD1. J was trimmed by 1 base and V by 3 bases; bases with no gene match: 3. The CDR3 is made up of 16 amino acids. Germline V lookup: CDR1 MGHRA, CDR2 YSYEKL. As DNA, the CDR3 is TGCGCCAGCAGCCAGACAGGGGGATGGAACACCGGGGAGCTGTTTTTT. It is translated as CASSQTGGWNTGELFF.